The 16 T cell receptor beta chains listed next were all sequenced from one sample in a study of tumor T cells in aggressive B-cell lymphoma. The repertoire was sequenced with immunoSEQ multiplex PCR; TCRdb's copy has only in-frame clones and lacks some. The sample shows about 3,200 clones, about 90% of them seen only once. Sequencing was carried out using tumor tissue. Receptor source: an adult with diffuse large B cell lymphoma.

The rearrangement joins TRBV5-6 to TRBJ1-3; D gene uncertain. CDR1 is SGHDT and CDR2 is YYEEEE in the germline V gene. CDR3 size: 15 residues. Trimming stripped 2 bases from V and 4 bases from J, with 13 bases between. DNA of the CDR3: TGTGCCAGCAGCTTTCGATCGAATAGAGGAAACACCATATATTTT. Protein sequence: CASSFRSNRGNTIYF.

This clone came up a few times. The V and J genes are TRBV9 and TRBJ2-1; D is possibly TRBD1 (5 bases). V shed 4 bases and J shed 8 bases, with 13 bases lying between them. In germline, CDR1 is SGDLS, CDR2 YYNGEE. CDR3 length: 13 residues. In DNA, the CDR3 is TGTGCCAGCAGCCCAGGGCCGGTCGATGAGCAGTTCTTC. Its protein product is CASSPGPVDEQFF.

This clone was detected only a few times. As DNA, the CDR3 is TGTGCCAGCAGCCCAGGGGTTTTATGGGACCAAGAGACCCAGTACTTC. This codes for CASSPGVLWDQETQYF. The chain joins TRBV14 to TRBJ2-5; tentative D call: TRBD1 (6 bases). This CDR3 spans 16 amino acids. Trimming shortened V by 4 bases and J by 0 bases, and 15 bases separated the two germline ends. Germline CDR1 reads SGHDN; CDR2 reads FVKESK.

This rearrangement joins TRBV27 to TRBJ2-3; 9 bases line up with TRBD2. The CDR3 is made up of 14 amino acids. The germline gives CDR1 MNHEY, CDR2 SMNVEV (reference sequence). Losses at the gene ends were 9 bases for V and 2 bases for J; bases not matched to a gene: 6. The CDR3 protein is CASKAGGFTDTQYF. CDR3 bases: TGTGCCAGTAAGGCGGGAGGGTTCACAGATACGCAGTATTTT.

V and J are TRBV6-6 and TRBJ2-7; 9 nucleotides match TRBD2. The V gene's germline CDR1 is MNHNY and CDR2 SVGAGI (reference sequence). The CDR3 consists of 15 residues. V lost 6 bases and J lost 3; bases outside the gene matches: 9. CDR3 amino acids: CASSYSSGASYEQYF. The CDR3 DNA reads TGTGCCAGCAGCTATTCTAGCGGGGCGAGCTACGAGCAGTACTTC.

The chain joins TRBV7-2 to TRBJ2-7, with TRBD2 identical over 9 bases. The CDR3 covers 13 residues. Germline V gene lookup returns CDR1 SGHTA and CDR2 FQGNSA. Trimming cost V 5 bases and J 7 bases; bases outside gene matches: 6. This CDR3 is CASSPGLAREQYF. CDR3 nucleotides: TGTGCCAGCAGCCCCGGACTAGCGCGGGAGCAGTACTTC.

This rearrangement joins TRBV27 to TRBJ2-5, with 10 bases matching TRBD1. With the DNA end fitting TRBJ2-7 better, the J assignment may be wrong. This CDR3 is 14 amino acids long. Germline V lookup: CDR1 MNHEY, CDR2 SMNVEV (reference sequence). The CDR3 DNA follows: TGTGCCAGCAGTAAGGACAGGGGGAGATACGAGCAGTACTTC. Residues: CASSKDRGRYEQYF.

The count of this clone is one. The V gene is TRBV2, the J gene TRBJ2-7; 7 positions match TRBD2. CDR1 is SNHLY and CDR2 is FYNNEI in the germline V gene. The CDR3 extends over 16 amino acids. V shed 5 bases, J shed 5 bases, and the junction held 15 bases outside the gene matches. CDR3 sequence: CASSPYGAGRDHEQYF. The DNA of the CDR3 is TGTGCCAGCAGTCCCTACGGGGCAGGGAGGGACCACGAGCAGTACTTC. Drawing the rest from reference TRBV2 and TRBJ2-7, the complete variable domain is EPEVTQTPSHQVTQMGQEVILRCVPISNHLYFYWYRQILGQKVEFLVSFYNNEISEKSEIFDDQFSVERPDGSNFTLKIRSTKLEDSAMYFCASSPYGAGRDHEQYFGPGTRLTVT.

V gene TRBV2 combines with J gene TRBJ1-5; 8 bases map to TRBD1. Trimming took 7 bases from V and 4 from J; bases not matched to a gene: 6. Germline values: CDR1 SNHLY, CDR2 FYNNEI. There are 14 residues in the CDR3. For the CDR3, the DNA is TGTGCCAGCACGCGACAGGGGACGAATCAGCCCCAGCATTTT. This sequence encodes CASTRQGTNQPQHF.

As concerns this clone: One end of the junction varies from germline; a read error may be responsible. The V gene is TRBV11-2, the J gene TRBJ2-1; 10 nucleotides match TRBD2. This CDR3 is built from 15 residues. In germline, CDR1 is SGHAT, CDR2 FQNNGV. As DNA, the CDR3 is TGTGCCAGCAGATTGGTAAGCGGGGGGGCCAATGAGCGGTTCTTC. This codes for CASRLVSGGANERFF.

The J gene is TRBJ2-7, the V gene TRBV12-5; D not certain. The CDR3 runs to 12 residues. V was pared by 5 bases and J by 2 bases, with 7 bases between. Looked up from germline, CDR1 is LGHNT and CDR2 is FRNRAP. The CDR3 region has the DNA TGTGCTAGTGGTCCTCTCCCCTACGAGCAGTACTTC. Its protein is CASGPLPYEQYF. The full variable domain, rest sourced from reference TRBV12-5 and TRBJ2-7, is DARVTQTPRHKVTEMGQEVTMRCQPILGHNTVFWYRQTMMQGLELLAYFRNRAPLDDSGMPKDRFSAEMPDATLATLKIQPSEPRDSAVYFCASGPLPYEQYFGPGTRLTVT.

The V and J genes are TRBV11-2 and TRBJ2-1, with TRBD2 identical over 8 bases. The CDR3 extends over 14 amino acids. J was trimmed by 9 bases and V by 3 bases; bases with no gene match: 7. Germline V lookup: CDR1 SGHAT, CDR2 FQNNGV. This CDR3 reads CASSFSGGETEQFF. The CDR3 nucleotides are TGTGCCAGCAGCTTCTCGGGAGGGGAAACTGAGCAGTTCTTC. Based on the CDR3 plus reference TRBV11-2 and TRBJ2-1, the full variable domain is EAGVAQSPRYKIIEKRQSVAFWCNPISGHATLYWYQQILGQGPKLLIQFQNNGVVDDSQLPKDRFSAERLKGVDSTLKIQPAKLEDSAVYLCASSFSGGETEQFFGPGTRLTVL.

CDR3 coding DNA: TGTGCTAGTGGTTTGGATAGCGGGATCCAAGAGACCCAGTACTTC. This translates into CASGLDSGIQETQYF. This sequence joins TRBV12-5 and TRBJ2-5; 8 bases match TRBD2. With 1 base clipped from V and 1 base from J, the junction kept 2 bases outside the gene matches. Germline V lookup: CDR1 LGHNT, CDR2 FRNRAP. The CDR3 totals 15 residues.

The gene calls are TRBV28 and TRBJ2-7, with D perhaps matching TRBD1 (6 bases). Trimming removed 5 bases from V and 6 bases from J, with 17 bases in between. Germline V gene sequence: CDR1 MDHEN, CDR2 SYDVKM. The CDR3 length is 14 residues. CDR3 residues: CASSVYRVEVEQYF. CDR3 nucleotide sequence: TGTGCCAGCAGTGTATACAGGGTGGAGGTCGAGCAGTACTTC.

The chain is built from TRBV30 and TRBJ2-7; D is unclear. Germline V gene sequence: CDR1 GTSNPN, CDR2 SVGIG (reference sequence). The CDR3 is 11 amino acids. V was pared by 3 bases and J by 9 bases, with 12 bases between. The CDR3 nucleotides read TGTGCCTGGAGCCTCAGGTTAAGGCAGTACTTC. The encoded protein is CAWSLRLRQYF. The complete variable domain, with remaining parts taken from reference TRBV30 and TRBJ2-7, reads SQTIHQWPATLVQPVGSPLSLECTVEGTSNPNLYWYRQAAGRGLQLLFYSVGIGQISSEVPQNLSASRPQDRQFILSSKKLLLSDSGFYLCAWSLRLRQYFGPGTRLTVT.

The rearrangement uses TRBV30 and TRBJ2-7, with D possibly being TRBD2 (5 bases). This CDR3 comprises 11 residues. Per the germline V gene, CDR1 is GTSNPN and CDR2 is SVGIG (reference sequence). V was pared by 8 bases and J by 0 bases, with 8 bases between. CDR3 DNA: TGTGCCCGAGGGTCCTCCTACGAGCAGTACTTC. This encodes CARGSSYEQYF. The full variable domain, with the rest looked up from reference TRBV30 and TRBJ2-7, is SQTIHQWPATLVQPVGSPLSLECTVEGTSNPNLYWYRQAAGRGLQLLFYSVGIGQISSEVPQNLSASRPQDRQFILSSKKLLLSDSGFYLCARGSSYEQYFGPGTRLTVT.